This record covers a single TCR beta chain. The antigen is undetermined. The data were taken from a study of cytomegalovirus exposure and HLA in healthy donors. This PCR relied on a set of 60 Vbeta primers and 13 Jbeta primers. Using immunoSEQ multiplex PCR, the repertoire was profiled, and TCRdb retains in-frame clones only, with some absent. Of some 110,000 clones in the sample, around 70% were seen once. Study conclusions and caveats: For cytomegalovirus status, the classifier reportedly gave diagnoses with high specificity and sensitivity. V- and J-gene trimming in TCR beta was tied to a missense DCLRE1C variant by an analysis performed later. Relative to the 666-donor mean, N-insertions were reportedly fewer in an Asian-associated ancestry cluster in a later analysis.

This sequence originates from a man aged 25 to 40 in good health and CMV-seronegative. The sequencing input was PBMCs.

The CDR3 sequence: CASSTLRGETQYF. Here the CDR3 DNA reads TGTGCCAGTAGTACACTCCGGGGGGAGACCCAGTACTTC. This chain joins TRBV19 and TRBJ2-5, with D perhaps TRBD2 (6 bases). V was shortened by 4 bases and J by 5 bases, with 11 bases between the two germline ends. The CDR3 spans 13 residues. The germline V gene has CDR1 LNHDA and CDR2 SQIVND (reference sequence).